The clone carrying this T cell receptor (beta chain) was counted at least ten times. This specimen belongs to a study of T cell repertoires in cytomegalovirus infection. This CDR3 is 11 amino acids long. V lost 3 bases and J lost 8, with 5 bases in between. CDR1 is SEHNR and CDR2 is FQNEAQ in the germline V gene (reference sequence). TCRdb called the reads again in MiXCR, with one record for every CDR3 protein. The data show about 230,000 distinct CDR3 sequences, approximately 22% seen once. The clonotype comes from a human donor in good health (CMV status not recorded). Some clones in this sample may be carry-over from other donors' samples. The source material was CD8+ T cells from PBMCs. This sequence joins TRBV7-9 and TRBJ2-4; D perhaps matches TRBD2 (5 bases). CDR3 in DNA: TGTGCCAGCAGCTTCGGGGACATTCAGTACTTC. Its protein is CASSFGDIQYF.